These T cell receptor beta chains were read from a single sample in a study of identifying expanded T cells in peripheral blood. Profiled with immunoSEQ multiplex PCR; TCRdb holds only in-frame clones, not every one. The sample has about 90,000 clones; around 83% are singletons. Sequenced: blood. The origin of the receptors is a person aged 18 to 70 in good health. Each CDR3 is given with its conserved first and last residue. Fields, in order: CDR3 DNA, CDR3 protein, clone size, V gene, D gene, J gene. A D gene is named only where the DNA matches it firmly. Clone size is given for some rows only: seen once, a few or many times, or a class if the clone is expanded.

cdr3_nt: TGTGCCAGCAGCTTAGGGTGGGACCGATTTATGAACACTGAAGCTTTCTTT
cdr3_aa: CASSLGWDRFMNTEAFF
clone_size: .
v_call: TRBV7-8
d_call: .
j_call: TRBJ1-1

cdr3_nt: TGTGCCAGCAGCGTGGACCGGGACAGGGCTCGGGGTGGCTACACCTTC
cdr3_aa: CASSVDRDRARGGYTF
clone_size: .
v_call: TRBV9
d_call: TRBD1
j_call: TRBJ1-2

cdr3_nt: TGTGCCAGCAGTGTGCCAGACGGCACCTATGGCTACACCTTC
cdr3_aa: CASSVPDGTYGYTF
clone_size: once
v_call: TRBV6-5
d_call: .
j_call: TRBJ1-2

cdr3_nt: TGTGCCAGCAGCTTCCAGGGGAACAGTGGAAAGACCCAGTACTTC
cdr3_aa: CASSFQGNSGKTQYF
clone_size: once
v_call: TRBV5-5
d_call: .
j_call: TRBJ2-5

cdr3_nt: TGTGCCAGCAGTCAGCCTCGGGGGCAAGAGAACTACGAGCAGTACTTC
cdr3_aa: CASSQPRGQENYEQYF
clone_size: .
v_call: TRBV7-9
d_call: .
j_call: TRBJ2-7

cdr3_nt: TGTGCCAGCAGCTTAAGGGGGACAGGGGGCAATGAGCAGTTCTTC
cdr3_aa: CASSLRGTGGNEQFF
clone_size: many
v_call: TRBV11-3
d_call: TRBD1
j_call: TRBJ2-1

cdr3_nt: TGTGCCAGCAGCTTCCTTGGGTGGGGGGGCCCGAGCTCCTACGAGCAGTACTTC
cdr3_aa: CASSFLGWGGPSSYEQYF
clone_size: .
v_call: TRBV7-9
d_call: .
j_call: TRBJ2-7

cdr3_nt: TGTGCCAGCAGCTTAGGGGGGGACGGCAGTCAGCCCCAGCATTTT
cdr3_aa: CASSLGGDGSQPQHF
clone_size: .
v_call: TRBV7-9
d_call: .
j_call: TRBJ1-5

cdr3_nt: TGTGCCAGCAGTTTCGCAGGGGGCGAAGGCTACACCTTC
cdr3_aa: CASSFAGGEGYTF
clone_size: .
v_call: TRBV27
d_call: TRBD1
j_call: TRBJ1-2

cdr3_nt: TGTGCCAGCAGCTTCCACGGAGGTGAAGCTTTCTTT
cdr3_aa: CASSFHGGEAFF
clone_size: .
v_call: TRBV11-2
d_call: .
j_call: TRBJ1-1

cdr3_nt: TGTGCCAGCAGCTCGGGACAGCACTACGAGCAGTACTTC
cdr3_aa: CASSSGQHYEQYF
clone_size: .
v_call: TRBV7-2
d_call: TRBD1
j_call: TRBJ2-7

cdr3_nt: TGTGCCAGCAGCCCGATGGGACAGTTTACCACCGGGGAGCTGTTTTTT
cdr3_aa: CASSPMGQFTTGELFF
clone_size: .
v_call: TRBV7-8
d_call: TRBD1
j_call: TRBJ2-2

cdr3_nt: TGTGCCAGTAGTATAGCGGCAGTATCTAACTATGGCTACACCTTC
cdr3_aa: CASSIAAVSNYGYTF
clone_size: .
v_call: TRBV19
d_call: .
j_call: TRBJ1-2

cdr3_nt: TGTGCCAGTAGTATGCCCTCCCTTCCGGGGGCGCGAAGGAATGAGCAGTTCTTC
cdr3_aa: CASSMPSLPGARRNEQFF
clone_size: .
v_call: TRBV19
d_call: .
j_call: TRBJ2-1

cdr3_nt: TGCAGCGTTGAGGTCCAGAACACTGAAGCTTTCTTT
cdr3_aa: CSVEVQNTEAFF
clone_size: .
v_call: TRBV29-1
d_call: .
j_call: TRBJ1-1

cdr3_nt: TGTGCCAGCTCCCCCGGGACAGGGTTGAGGGCTTTCTTT
cdr3_aa: CASSPGTGLRAFF
clone_size: .
v_call: TRBV18
d_call: TRBD1
j_call: TRBJ1-1

cdr3_nt: TGTGCCAGCTCACAAGACGCTGAAGCTTTCTTT
cdr3_aa: CASSQDAEAFF
clone_size: .
v_call: TRBV18
d_call: .
j_call: TRBJ1-1

cdr3_nt: TGCGCCAGCAGCCAAGATCTTATGCTGCTATCTTACTCTGGAAACACCATATATTTT
cdr3_aa: CASSQDLMLLSYSGNTIYF
clone_size: .
v_call: TRBV4-1
d_call: .
j_call: TRBJ1-3

cdr3_nt: TGTGCCAGCAGCTCGGACAGATTGAACATTCAGTACTTC
cdr3_aa: CASSSDRLNIQYF
clone_size: .
v_call: TRBV5-4
d_call: .
j_call: TRBJ2-4

cdr3_nt: TGTGCCACCAGCAGAGCTACTGAAGCTTTCTTT
cdr3_aa: CATSRATEAFF
clone_size: few
v_call: TRBV15
d_call: .
j_call: TRBJ1-1

cdr3_nt: TGTGCCAGCAGCCTTGGCGGGTGGGGTGGCTACACCTTC
cdr3_aa: CASSLGGWGGYTF
clone_size: .
v_call: TRBV7-2
d_call: .
j_call: TRBJ1-2

cdr3_nt: TGCGCCAGCAGCCTAAACAGGCGGGCTAATGAAAAACTGTTTTTT
cdr3_aa: CASSLNRRANEKLFF
clone_size: .
v_call: TRBV5-1
d_call: .
j_call: TRBJ1-4

cdr3_nt: TGTGCCAGCAGCCCCACATCTGGCTACACTGAAGCTTTCTTT
cdr3_aa: CASSPTSGYTEAFF
clone_size: once
v_call: TRBV14
d_call: .
j_call: TRBJ1-1

cdr3_nt: TGTGCCAGCAGTAAAGCTGATACGCAGTATTTT
cdr3_aa: CASSKADTQYF
clone_size: .
v_call: TRBV27
d_call: .
j_call: TRBJ2-3

cdr3_nt: TGCGCCAGCAGCCAAGTGGGACACAACTCTGGAAACACCATATATTTT
cdr3_aa: CASSQVGHNSGNTIYF
clone_size: .
v_call: TRBV4-1
d_call: .
j_call: TRBJ1-3

cdr3_nt: TGCAGCGTTGTTATTCAGGATGTATCCTACAATGAGCAGTTCTTC
cdr3_aa: CSVVIQDVSYNEQFF
clone_size: .
v_call: TRBV29-1
d_call: .
j_call: TRBJ2-1

cdr3_nt: TGCGCCTCTCAGGGGGGGGATAGCAATCAGCCCCAGCATTTT
cdr3_aa: CASQGGDSNQPQHF
clone_size: .
v_call: TRBV10-2
d_call: TRBD1
j_call: TRBJ1-5

cdr3_nt: TGTGCCAGCAGCCCTCGTATAATGGGGGGTGGAAACACCATATATTTT
cdr3_aa: CASSPRIMGGGNTIYF
clone_size: .
v_call: TRBV9
d_call: .
j_call: TRBJ1-3

cdr3_nt: TGTGCCAGCAGCTTGGGACAGGCATCCTCTAGCACAGATACGCAGTATTTT
cdr3_aa: CASSLGQASSSTDTQYF
clone_size: .
v_call: TRBV7-9
d_call: TRBD1
j_call: TRBJ2-3

cdr3_nt: TGTGCCAGCAGTGGCGGACTTTTTTCCCGTAAAAACATTCAGTACTTC
cdr3_aa: CASSGGLFSRKNIQYF
clone_size: .
v_call: TRBV6-1
d_call: .
j_call: TRBJ2-4

cdr3_nt: TGTGCCAGCAGTCGGGGCGGGGGCAATCAGCCCCAGCATTTT
cdr3_aa: CASSRGGGNQPQHF
clone_size: .
v_call: TRBV28
d_call: .
j_call: TRBJ1-5

cdr3_nt: TGTGCCAGCGGGAAAGACAGGGGAAGCACAGATACGCAGTATTTT
cdr3_aa: CASGKDRGSTDTQYF
clone_size: .
v_call: TRBV2
d_call: TRBD1
j_call: TRBJ2-3

cdr3_nt: TGCGCCAGCAGCTTGGCAGGGAACGGGAACACTGAAGCTTTCTTT
cdr3_aa: CASSLAGNGNTEAFF
clone_size: .
v_call: TRBV5-1
d_call: .
j_call: TRBJ1-1

cdr3_nt: TGTGCCAGCAGCTTAGATCGCCGGGAGCCCCAGCATTTT
cdr3_aa: CASSLDRREPQHF
clone_size: .
v_call: TRBV7-9
d_call: .
j_call: TRBJ1-5

cdr3_nt: TGCGCCAGCAGCCGGACTAGCGGGGGCCTGTACAATGAGCAGTTCTTC
cdr3_aa: CASSRTSGGLYNEQFF
clone_size: once
v_call: TRBV5-1
d_call: TRBD2
j_call: TRBJ2-1

cdr3_nt: TGTGCCAGCAGCTTGGCGGGACAGGATAAATACGAGCAGTACTTC
cdr3_aa: CASSLAGQDKYEQYF
clone_size: .
v_call: TRBV5-6
d_call: TRBD1
j_call: TRBJ2-7

cdr3_nt: TGTGCCAGCAGCTTCGAGGGTCGGACTGAAGCTTTCTTT
cdr3_aa: CASSFEGRTEAFF
clone_size: .
v_call: TRBV11-2
d_call: .
j_call: TRBJ1-1

cdr3_nt: TGTGCCAGTAGTATAAATCCGGCGGGATCCAACACTGAAGCTTTCTTT
cdr3_aa: CASSINPAGSNTEAFF
clone_size: .
v_call: TRBV19
d_call: .
j_call: TRBJ1-1

cdr3_nt: TGTGCCAGCAGCTTAGCTTTAACGGTGACAGAAGCTTTCTTT
cdr3_aa: CASSLALTVTEAFF
clone_size: .
v_call: TRBV7-2
d_call: .
j_call: TRBJ1-1

cdr3_nt: TGTGCCAGCAGCCCAATTTTGGCTAGCGGGGGTCGGCCCAATGAGCAGTTCTTC
cdr3_aa: CASSPILASGGRPNEQFF
clone_size: .
v_call: TRBV11-2
d_call: TRBD2
j_call: TRBJ2-1

cdr3_nt: TGTGCCATCAGTGGGGAACGCAACTCCTATAATTCACCCCTCCACTTT
cdr3_aa: CAISGERNSYNSPLHF
clone_size: .
v_call: TRBV10-3
d_call: .
j_call: TRBJ1-6

cdr3_nt: TGTGCCAGCAGCTCCGGGACGAACACTGAAGCTTTCTTT
cdr3_aa: CASSSGTNTEAFF
clone_size: .
v_call: TRBV11-2
d_call: .
j_call: TRBJ1-1

cdr3_nt: TGTGCCAGCAGAACTAGCGGGGGTTATGGAGGGGAGCTGTTTTTT
cdr3_aa: CASRTSGGYGGELFF
clone_size: .
v_call: TRBV7-6
d_call: TRBD2
j_call: TRBJ2-2

cdr3_nt: TGTGCCAGCCGGAGGACAGGGTCGAACACTGAAGCTTTCTTT
cdr3_aa: CASRRTGSNTEAFF
clone_size: few
v_call: TRBV6-5
d_call: TRBD1
j_call: TRBJ1-1

cdr3_nt: TGTGCCATGCCGGGACTAGCGGGGGCCACTTCGCATGAGCAGTTCTTC
cdr3_aa: CAMPGLAGATSHEQFF
clone_size: once
v_call: TRBV11-2
d_call: TRBD2
j_call: TRBJ2-1

cdr3_nt: TGTGCCAGCAGCTTAGGGACAGGGGTGCCTGAAGCTTTCTTT
cdr3_aa: CASSLGTGVPEAFF
clone_size: once
v_call: TRBV7-9
d_call: TRBD1
j_call: TRBJ1-1

cdr3_nt: TGTGCTAGTGGTTTGACTCGACAGACGAACACTGAAGCTTTCTTT
cdr3_aa: CASGLTRQTNTEAFF
clone_size: .
v_call: TRBV12-5
d_call: .
j_call: TRBJ1-1

cdr3_nt: TGTGCCAGCAGTTTTTCAAGGGTATGGAGCTATGGCTACACCTTC
cdr3_aa: CASSFSRVWSYGYTF
clone_size: .
v_call: TRBV27
d_call: .
j_call: TRBJ1-2

cdr3_nt: TGCGCCAGCAGACCGGGACTGCGAGTGAACACTGAAGCTTTCTTT
cdr3_aa: CASRPGLRVNTEAFF
clone_size: .
v_call: TRBV10-2
d_call: .
j_call: TRBJ1-1

cdr3_nt: TGTGCCAGCAGAACAAATACAGGGGTGGAGACCCAGTACTTC
cdr3_aa: CASRTNTGVETQYF
clone_size: .
v_call: TRBV7-2
d_call: TRBD1
j_call: TRBJ2-5

cdr3_nt: TGTGCCAGCAGCGCCGGGGCAGGCTATGGCTACACCTTC
cdr3_aa: CASSAGAGYGYTF
clone_size: .
v_call: TRBV9
d_call: .
j_call: TRBJ1-2

cdr3_nt: TGTGCCAGCAGCTCCACCGGGACACTTTACGAGCAGTACTTC
cdr3_aa: CASSSTGTLYEQYF
clone_size: .
v_call: TRBV5-6
d_call: .
j_call: TRBJ2-7

cdr3_nt: TGTGCCACCGGGGAGATAGGGACAGAAAGGAGGGAGCAGTACTTC
cdr3_aa: CATGEIGTERREQYF
clone_size: .
v_call: TRBV15
d_call: TRBD1
j_call: TRBJ2-7

cdr3_nt: TGTGCCAGCTCACAACTACATACCAGGCGCTTCAGCTCTGGGGCCAACGTCCTGACTTTC
cdr3_aa: CASSQLHTRRFSSGANVLTF
clone_size: .
v_call: TRBV18
d_call: .
j_call: TRBJ2-6

cdr3_nt: TGTGCCAGCAGCTTAGGCACCAATCAGCCCCAGCATTTT
cdr3_aa: CASSLGTNQPQHF
clone_size: .
v_call: TRBV11-2
d_call: .
j_call: TRBJ1-5